The 14 T cell receptor beta chains given below trace back to one sample, sequenced in a study of naive and memory T cell subsets. Reverse transcription of blood and skin TCR RNA was primed at alpha and beta constant regions. TCRdb redid the calling of the 5' RACE reads with MiXCR, one entry per CDR3 protein. Among 20,000 to 25,000 distinct CDR3 sequences listed, 4% to 4.5% were seen once. RNA was extracted from around 2.5 ml of whole blood of healthy adults. The receptors come from a male donor in good health.

This clonotype is medium-sized (0.01 to 0.1%) by share. The gene calls are TRBV10-1 and TRBJ1-1, with D tentatively TRBD1 (5 bases). V lost 1 base to trimming and J lost 4 bases, with 16 bases between them. Germline V gene sequence: CDR1 WNHNN, CDR2 SYGVQD (reference sequence). The CDR3 totals 16 residues. The CDR3 DNA is TGCGCCAGCAGTGAGTTCTCTCATCGAAGGGGCACTGAAGCTTTCTTT. As protein: CASSEFSHRRGTEAFF.

This clonotype occurred many times. The gene calls are TRBV6-2 or TRBV6-3 and TRBJ2-4; D unresolved. Germline V lookup: CDR1 MNHEY, CDR2 SVGEGT. There are 15 residues in the CDR3. Between the trimmed V and J ends, which lost 0 bases and 0 bases, there was a span of 6 bases. In nucleotides, the CDR3 is TGTGCCAGCAGTTACTCGGCTATAGCCAAAAACATTCAGTACTTC. This gives the protein CASSYSAIAKNIQYF.

This clonotype occurred many times. This chain connects TRBV3-1 to TRBJ2-2; TRBD2 matches at 8 bases. The germline V gene encodes CDR1 LGHDT and CDR2 YNNKEL (reference sequence). The CDR3 loop spans 17 amino acids. Trimming at V came to 4 bases and at J to 1 base, leaving 8 bases not matched to a gene. DNA for the CDR3: TGTGCCAGCAGCCTCCTTGGCGGGGGGAAGAACACCGGGGAGCTGTTTTTT. Its protein product is CASSLLGGGKNTGELFF.

Ten or more counts support this clonotype. This chain uses TRBV20-1 with TRBJ2-1; 14 nucleotides align to TRBD2. J was trimmed by 8 bases and V by 2 bases; bases with no gene match: 8. In germline, CDR1 is DFQATT, CDR2 SNEGSKA (reference sequence). CDR3 length: 16 amino acids. CDR3 loop: CSARPMTSGGVDEQFF. The DNA of the CDR3 is TGCAGTGCTAGACCTATGACTAGCGGGGGGGTCGATGAGCAGTTCTTC.

This clonotype came up many times. The chain joins TRBV29-1 to TRBJ2-2, with D perhaps TRBD1 or TRBD2 (6 bases each). Germline loops: CDR1 SQVTM, CDR2 ANQGSEA. There are 13 residues in the CDR3. V gave up 4 bases and J gave up 9 bases, with 15 bases separating them. The CDR3 DNA follows: TGCAGCGTTGGATTTAGGGGGGTAAGGGAGCTGTTTTTT. Protein product: CSVGFRGVRELFF.

This clonotype has at least ten counts. The chain has TRBV11-2 and TRBJ1-1; a possible D gene is TRBD1 (5 bases). CDR1 and CDR2 (germline): SGHAT, FQNNGV. This CDR3 has 13 amino acids. Deletions cut 8 bases from V and 5 bases from J, with 15 bases between. Here the CDR3 reads CASGLNQGTEAFF. As DNA, the CDR3 is TGTGCCAGCGGACTCAATCAGGGAACTGAAGCTTTCTTT. The variable domain in full, with the rest retrieved from reference TRBV11-2 and TRBJ1-1, is EAGVAQSPRYKIIEKRQSVAFWCNPISGHATLYWYQQILGQGPKLLIQFQNNGVVDDSQLPKDRFSAERLKGVDSTLKIQPAKLEDSAVYLCASGLNQGTEAFFGQGTRLTVV.

The rearrangement links TRBV9 to TRBJ2-1, with 8 bases fitting TRBD2. The CDR3 sequence is 15 residues long. J lost 2 bases, V lost 1 base, and 2 bases had no gene match. Germline V CDR1 and CDR2: SGDLS, YYNGEE. The CDR3 region is CASSVLAGTYNEQFF. For the CDR3, the DNA is TGTGCCAGCAGCGTATTAGCGGGGACCTACAATGAGCAGTTCTTC. Based on the CDR3 plus reference TRBV9 and TRBJ2-1, the full variable domain is DSGVTQTPKHLITATGQRVTLRCSPRSGDLSVYWYQQSLDQGLQFLIQYYNGEERAKGNILERFSAQQFPDLHSELNLSSLELGDSALYFCASSVLAGTYNEQFFGPGTRLTVL.

This clonotype appeared many times. The gene calls are TRBV5-6 and TRBJ2-2; 7 nucleotides match TRBD1. The germline V gene encodes CDR1 SGHDT and CDR2 YYEEEE. V trimming: 3 bases; J trimming: 6 bases; junction bases outside the gene matches: 8. This CDR3 region has 15 residues. The CDR3 DNA reads TGTGCCAGCAGCTCAGTGACAGGGCTTCCCGGGGAGCTGTTTTTT. This sequence encodes CASSSVTGLPGELFF.

This clonotype was observed at least ten times. This rearrangement joins TRBV12-3 or TRBV12-4 to TRBJ1-2; TRBD1 aligns across 8 bases. V shed 6 bases, J shed 4 bases, and the junction held 7 bases outside the gene matches. CDR3 length: 14 amino acids. The CDR3 loop is CASRDGQGIYGYTF. DNA of the CDR3: TGTGCCAGCAGGGATGGACAGGGCATCTATGGCTACACCTTC.

This clonotype was seen at least ten times. The chain links TRBV29-1 to TRBJ2-2, with D hard to call. The CDR3 contains 13 residues. Germline CDR1 and CDR2: SQVTM and ANQGSEA. Trimming stripped 5 bases from V and 10 bases from J, with 17 bases between. The chain's CDR3 is CSVSKLVGKELFF. The CDR3 nucleotides are TGCAGCGTTAGCAAGTTGGTAGGAAAGGAGCTGTTTTTT.

This clonotype was seen ten or more times. The chain carries TRBV30 and TRBJ1-2; TRBD1 is a possible D gene (5 bases). CDR3 length equals 12 residues. The germline V and J ends were trimmed by 7 bases and 1 base, with 10 bases remaining between them. Germline V lookup: CDR1 GTSNPN, CDR2 SVGIG (reference sequence). Here the CDR3 reads CASVGGNYGYTF. The CDR3 coding sequence is TGTGCCTCCGTTGGGGGTAACTATGGCTACACCTTC.

Many counts were recorded for this clonotype. The gene calls are TRBV7-2 and TRBJ2-3; D is possibly TRBD2 (6 bases). Trimming stripped 5 bases from V and 2 bases from J, with 14 bases between. The CDR3 consists of 15 residues. Germline CDR1 and CDR2: SGHTA and FQGNSA. The CDR3 DNA sequence: TGTGCCAGCAGCCATTGGGGAGGCCTCACAGATACGCAGTATTTT. Residues: CASSHWGGLTDTQYF.

This clonotype occurred a few times. This chain connects TRBV15 to TRBJ2-1; D could derive from TRBD1 or TRBD2 (5 bases each). CDR1 is LNHNV and CDR2 is YYDKDF in the germline V gene (reference sequence). The CDR3 loop spans 15 amino acids. The germline V and J ends were trimmed by 9 bases and 5 bases, with 20 bases remaining between them. This chain's CDR3 is CATTLPSGPDNEQFF. CDR3 DNA sequence: TGTGCCACGACGCTACCTTCGGGACCGGACAATGAGCAGTTCTTC.

The table lists this clonotype with many counts. The chain combines TRBV29-1 with TRBJ2-7; TRBD1 agrees at 9 bases. The V gene end was trimmed by 8 bases and the J gene end by 4 bases; junction bases not matched to a gene: 9. Germline assignment: CDR1 SQVTM and CDR2 ANQGSEA. The CDR3 is 13 residues long. The CDR3 DNA sequence: TGCAGCATTGTAAGTGGACAGGGGTACGAGCAGTACTTC. Protein: CSIVSGQGYEQYF.